This TCR beta chain is from a study of siplizumab effects on memory and regulatory T cells. Study at large: The pairing of mixed lymphocyte reactions set siplizumab at roughly 0.94 ug/mL against the absence of drug.

Germline V gives CDR1 SGHDT, CDR2 YYEEEE. The CDR3 has 14 amino acids. Trimming cost V 4 bases and J 9 bases; bases outside gene matches: 10. As regards this clone: The target antigen is unknown.

Cells that made up the mixed lymphocyte reaction were cocultured at 37°C for 6 to 7 days. Violet Dye was applied to stimulator PBMCs and CFSE to responder PBMCs before a 1:1 mix. Study-level results: Naive T cells seemed more diverse than memory cells and seemed major alloresponse contributors. No naive or memory phenotype could be assigned to roughly 75-97% of proliferating clones.

Repertoires were generated with immunoSEQ multiplex PCR, while TCRdb's copy carries only in-frame clones and drops some. Counted here are approximately 3,000 clones, roughly 49% occurring once; the ten biggest clones make up around 5%. J is TRBJ2-1 and V is TRBV5-6, with 7 bases aligning to TRBD1. The receptor was derived from a human donor in good health; the cells came from an allogeneic mixed lymphocyte reaction. What was sequenced was CFSE-low (dividing) CD4+ T cells sorted from an allogeneic mixed lymphocyte reaction. CDR3 sequence (DNA): TGTGCCAGCAGCGGTGTTACAGGGGTCGGTGAGCAGTTCTTC. This gives the protein CASSGVTGVGEQFF.